This TCR beta chain appears in the sequencing data of a study of blood T cells in healthy people across ages. Study-wide results and limits: Because sorting was not performed, PBMCs prevented conclusive naive versus antigen-experienced comparison.

To note about this clonotype: What it recognizes is unknown.

PCR was performed a second time for about 7 to 12 cycles using a sample-barcoded 5' primer and a J-beta primer mix. One entry per CDR3 protein results from TCRdb running MiXCR on the 5' RACE reads. The sample records hundreds of thousands of distinct CDR3 sequences, around 21% being singletons. Trimming removed 5 bases from V and 4 bases from J; junction bases left unmatched: 11. The CDR3 contains 15 residues. The germline gives CDR1 KGHSH, CDR2 LQKENI. Sequencing was performed on blood. This rearrangement joins TRBV18 to TRBJ2-7, with 7 bases identical to TRBD1. This receptor was obtained from a man in his 70s in good health. The CDR3 sequence: CASSVTGQGVYEQYF. The CDR3 bases are TGTGCCAGCTCAGTAACAGGGCAGGGGGTGTACGAGCAGTACTTC. Looking up the rest from reference TRBV18 and TRBJ2-7 gives the full variable domain: NAGVMQNPRHLVRRRGQEARLRCSPMKGHSHVYWYRQLPEEGLKFMVYLQKENIIDESGMPKERFSAEFPKEGPSILRIQQVVRGDSAAYFCASSVTGQGVYEQYFGPGTRLTVT.